Included here is one T cell receptor beta chain sequence, with context. What it recognizes is unknown. This specimen belongs to a study of OX40 agonist ivuxolimab in advanced cancers. Study overall: Patients with hepatocellular carcinoma, melanoma, renal cell or head and neck cancer made up the dose-escalation patients. Patients achieving partial responses numbered three: one hepatocellular carcinoma case and two cutaneous melanoma cases. Study-wide results and limits: Expanded peripheral T cell antigen specificity was not determined.

Clones were read by immunoSEQ multiplex PCR, and TCRdb kept only the in-frame ones, dropping some. Of 68,000 or so clones in the sample, about 82% are singletons; the top ten hold under 13%. The CDR3 has 14 amino acids. Trimming shortened V by 2 bases and J by 7 bases, and 11 bases separated the two germline ends. The germline gives CDR1 MNHEY, CDR2 SMNVEV (reference sequence). The sequencing used CD4+ or CD8+ T cells sorted from blood, collected in a trial of the OX40 agonist ivuxolimab. The V and J genes are TRBV27 and TRBJ1-4; D gene uncertain. The receptor was derived from an adult with an advanced solid tumor such as melanoma, head and neck, liver or kidney cancer. CDR3 coding DNA: TGTGCCAGCAGTTTAACCCTCCCGGGTGAAAAACTGTTTTTT. It is translated as CASSLTLPGEKLFF.